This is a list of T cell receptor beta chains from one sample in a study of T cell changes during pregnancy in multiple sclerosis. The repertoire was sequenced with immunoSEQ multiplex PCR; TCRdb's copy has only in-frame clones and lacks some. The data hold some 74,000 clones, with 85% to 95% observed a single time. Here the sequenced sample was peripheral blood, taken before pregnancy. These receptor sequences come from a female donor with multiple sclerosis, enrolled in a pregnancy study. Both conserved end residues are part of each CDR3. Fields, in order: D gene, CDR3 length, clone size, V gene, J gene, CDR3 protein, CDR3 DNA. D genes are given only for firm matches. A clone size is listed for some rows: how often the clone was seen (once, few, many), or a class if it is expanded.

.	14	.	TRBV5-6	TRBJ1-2	CASSLVRQGYGYTF	TGTGCCAGCAGCTTGGTTCGGCAGGGCTATGGCTACACCTTC
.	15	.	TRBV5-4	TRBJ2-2	CASSLVGRFTGELFF	TGTGCCAGCAGCTTGGTTGGGAGGTTCACCGGGGAGCTGTTTTTT
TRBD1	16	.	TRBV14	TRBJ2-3	CASSQVGTGGPDTQYF	TGTGCCAGCAGCCAAGTAGGGACAGGGGGCCCAGATACGCAGTATTTT
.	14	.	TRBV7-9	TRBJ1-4	CASGYRGTNEKLFF	TGTGCCAGCGGTTATAGAGGGACTAATGAAAAACTGTTTTTT
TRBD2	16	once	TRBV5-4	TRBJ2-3	CASSLPGAGTADTQYF	TGTGCCAGCAGCTTGCCCGGAGCGGGAACAGCAGATACGCAGTATTTT
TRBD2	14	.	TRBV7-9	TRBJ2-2	CASSIAGGTGELFF	TGTGCCAGCAGCATAGCGGGAGGGACCGGGGAGCTGTTTTTT
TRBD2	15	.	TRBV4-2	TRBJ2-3	CASSQASGSADTQYF	TGTGCCAGCAGCCAAGCTAGCGGGAGTGCAGATACGCAGTATTTT
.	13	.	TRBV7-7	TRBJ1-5	CASSPDNHQPQHF	TGTGCTAGCAGCCCAGACAATCATCAGCCCCAGCATTTT
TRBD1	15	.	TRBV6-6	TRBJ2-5	CASSSRDRGQETQYF	TGTGCCAGCAGTTCACGGGACAGGGGGCAAGAGACCCAGTACTTC
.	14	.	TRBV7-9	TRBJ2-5	CASRPGEYQETQYF	TGTGCCAGCAGGCCTGGGGAGTACCAAGAGACCCAGTACTTC
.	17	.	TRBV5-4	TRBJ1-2	CASSRVGGTQSGYGYTF	TGTGCCAGCTCCCGGGTTGGGGGGACCCAATCTGGGTATGGCTACACCTTC
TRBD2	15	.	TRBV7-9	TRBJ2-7	CASSLGLLAGDEQYF	TGTGCCAGCAGCTTAGGATTACTAGCGGGAGACGAGCAGTACTTC
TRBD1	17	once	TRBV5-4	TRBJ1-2	CASSSGTANSGPYGYTF	TGTGCCAGCAGCTCCGGGACAGCGAACTCGGGACCATATGGCTACACCTTC
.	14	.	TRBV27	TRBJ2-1	CASSLGGSYNEQFF	TGTGCCAGCAGTTTAGGCGGGTCCTACAATGAGCAGTTCTTC
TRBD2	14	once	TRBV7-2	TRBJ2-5	CASSLGAGGETQYF	TGTGCCAGCAGCTTAGGGGCGGGGGGAGAGACCCAGTACTTC
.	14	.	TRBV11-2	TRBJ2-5	CASRGWGVGETQYF	TGTGCCAGCCGGGGGTGGGGGGTAGGAGAGACCCAGTACTTC
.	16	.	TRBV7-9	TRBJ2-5	CASSSTRGRGNETQYF	TGTGCCAGCAGCTCAACCAGGGGACGAGGAAACGAGACCCAGTACTTC
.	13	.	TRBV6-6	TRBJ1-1	CASSYEPNTEAFF	TGTGCCAGCAGTTACGAGCCGAACACTGAAGCTTTCTTT
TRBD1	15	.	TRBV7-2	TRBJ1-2	CASSPVDRASYGYTF	TGTGCCAGCAGCCCCGTGGACAGGGCATCCTATGGCTACACCTTC
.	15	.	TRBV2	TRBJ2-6	CASFVIYSGANVLTF	TGTGCCAGCTTTGTCATCTACTCTGGGGCCAACGTCCTGACTTTC
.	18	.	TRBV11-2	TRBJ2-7	CASSFFPPGGQASYEQYF	TGTGCCAGCAGCTTTTTTCCCCCCGGTGGGCAGGCCTCCTACGAGCAGTACTTC
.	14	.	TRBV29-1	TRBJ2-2	CSVVNAGNTGELFF	TGCAGCGTTGTTAATGCGGGAAACACCGGGGAGCTGTTTTTT
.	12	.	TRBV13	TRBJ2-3	CASSLDKDTQYF	TGTGCCAGCAGCTTAGATAAAGATACGCAGTATTTT
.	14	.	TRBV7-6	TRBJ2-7	CASSTRNGAYEQYF	TGTGCCAGCAGCACCAGAAACGGGGCCTACGAGCAGTACTTC
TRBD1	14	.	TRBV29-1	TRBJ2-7	CSVSSGTGFAEQYF	TGCAGCGTCTCCTCCGGGACAGGATTTGCCGAGCAGTACTTC
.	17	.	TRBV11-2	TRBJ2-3	CASSLTLLSGSTDTQYF	TGTGCCAGCAGCCTAACGCTACTTTCGGGGAGCACAGATACGCAGTATTTT
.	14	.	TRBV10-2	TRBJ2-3	CASSESLATDTQYF	TGCGCCAGCAGTGAGTCACTTGCCACAGATACGCAGTATTTT
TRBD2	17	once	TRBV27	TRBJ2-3	CASTPGLAVVGTDTQYF	TGTGCCAGCACCCCGGGACTAGCGGTGGTTGGCACAGATACGCAGTATTTT
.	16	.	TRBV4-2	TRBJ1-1	CASSQDGGGAGTEAFF	TGTGCCAGCAGCCAAGATGGAGGAGGTGCGGGCACTGAAGCTTTCTTT
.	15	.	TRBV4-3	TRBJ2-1	CASSQLLRGNNEQFF	TGCGCCAGCAGCCAGCTCCTCCGGGGTAATAATGAGCAGTTCTTC
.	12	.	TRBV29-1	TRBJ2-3	CSATGSTDTQYF	TGCAGCGCGACGGGGAGCACAGATACGCAGTATTTT
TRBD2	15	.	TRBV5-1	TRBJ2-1	CASSSGLAGYNEQFF	TGCGCCAGCAGCTCAGGACTAGCGGGGTACAATGAGCAGTTCTTC
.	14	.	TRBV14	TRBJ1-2	CASSLTTRDYGYTF	TGTGCCAGCAGCCTGACTACGAGGGACTATGGCTACACCTTC
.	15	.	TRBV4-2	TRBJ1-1	CASSFGDPGVTEAFF	TGTGCCAGCAGCTTCGGTGACCCAGGGGTGACTGAAGCTTTCTTT
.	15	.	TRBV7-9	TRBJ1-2	CASRAAEGAAYGYTF	TGTGCCAGCAGGGCCGCGGAAGGGGCCGCATATGGCTACACCTTC
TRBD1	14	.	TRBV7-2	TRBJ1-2	CASSLAGTVRGYTF	TGTGCCAGCAGCTTAGCCGGGACAGTCAGAGGCTACACCTTC
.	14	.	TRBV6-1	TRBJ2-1	CASRTGNTYNEQFF	TGTGCCAGCAGGACGGGGAACACCTACAATGAGCAGTTCTTC
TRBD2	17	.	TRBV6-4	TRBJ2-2	CASSANQASGITGELFF	TGTGCCAGCAGTGCTAACCAGGCTAGCGGAATCACCGGGGAGCTGTTTTTT
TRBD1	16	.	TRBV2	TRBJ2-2	CASSEAGQGSSGELFF	TGTGCCAGCAGTGAAGCGGGACAGGGATCGTCCGGGGAGCTGTTTTTT
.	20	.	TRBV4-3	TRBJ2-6	CASSQVGYEGRRSGANVLTF	TGCGCCAGCAGCCAAGTTGGGTACGAGGGAAGAAGGTCTGGGGCCAACGTCCTGACTTTC
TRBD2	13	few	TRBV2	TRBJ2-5	CASKSGRGETQYF	TGTGCCAGCAAAAGCGGGAGGGGAGAGACCCAGTACTTC
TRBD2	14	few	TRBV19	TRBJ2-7	CASKPLAGGLEQYF	TGTGCCAGTAAACCACTAGCGGGAGGCCTCGAGCAGTACTTC
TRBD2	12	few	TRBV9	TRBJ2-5	CASNRGEETQYF	TGTGCCAGCAATCGGGGGGAAGAGACCCAGTACTTC
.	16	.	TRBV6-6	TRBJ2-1	CASSYGGGSSYNEQFF	TGTGCCAGCAGTTACGGGGGCGGGAGCTCCTACAATGAGCAGTTCTTC
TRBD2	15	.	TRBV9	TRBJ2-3	CASSALAGVGDTQYF	TGTGCCAGCAGCGCACTAGCGGGAGTCGGTGATACGCAGTATTTT